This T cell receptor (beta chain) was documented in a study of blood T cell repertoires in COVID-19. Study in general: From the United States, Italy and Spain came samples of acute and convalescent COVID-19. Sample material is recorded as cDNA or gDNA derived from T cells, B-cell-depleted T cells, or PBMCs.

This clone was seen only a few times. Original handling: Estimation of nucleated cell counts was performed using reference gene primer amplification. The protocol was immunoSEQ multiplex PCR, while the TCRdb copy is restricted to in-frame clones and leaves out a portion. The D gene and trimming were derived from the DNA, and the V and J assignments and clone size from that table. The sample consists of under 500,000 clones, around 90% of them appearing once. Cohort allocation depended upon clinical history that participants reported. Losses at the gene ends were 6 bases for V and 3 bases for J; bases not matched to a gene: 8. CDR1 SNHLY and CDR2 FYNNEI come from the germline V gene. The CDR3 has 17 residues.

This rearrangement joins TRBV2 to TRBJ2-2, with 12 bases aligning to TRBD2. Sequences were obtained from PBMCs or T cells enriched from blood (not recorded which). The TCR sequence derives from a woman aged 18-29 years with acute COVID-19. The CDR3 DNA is TGTGCCAGCAGAGGAGCTAGCGGGGGGGCCGACACCGGGGAGCTGTTTTTT. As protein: CASRGASGGADTGELFF.